The sequence of this T cell receptor (beta chain) was determined in a study of radiation and T cells in renal cell carcinoma. Points from the study as a whole: Without pretreatment biopsies, baseline tumor clonotype presence was undetermined.

The assay was immunoSEQ multiplex PCR, and TCRdb's table has in-frame clones only and misses some. There are 100,000 to 150,000 clones in the sample; around 80% occur only once, and approximately 6.3% lies in the top ten. Deletions cut 4 bases from V and 2 bases from J, with 14 bases between. Per germline, CDR1 SGHNT and CDR2 YYREEE (reference sequence). The CDR3 length is 15 residues. Remarks on this clone: The antigen is not known.

The time point denotes: blood 2 weeks post-SBRT. Treatment here: 15 Gy SBRT to primary tumor, nephrectomy 4 weeks later. Blood was sampled at baseline, 2 weeks and 4 weeks after SBRT. Clear cell pathology was present in this patient's renal cell carcinoma. The sequence derives from a man aged 45-65 years with renal cell carcinoma. The input for sequencing was blood, taken from a patient whose treatment included radiotherapy and nephrectomy. This chain connects TRBV5-4 to TRBJ2-3, with D possibly being TRBD2 (6 bases). The CDR3: CASSRVSGFTDTQYF. The CDR3 nucleotides read TGTGCCAGCAGCCGGGTTAGCGGATTCACAGATACGCAGTATTTT.